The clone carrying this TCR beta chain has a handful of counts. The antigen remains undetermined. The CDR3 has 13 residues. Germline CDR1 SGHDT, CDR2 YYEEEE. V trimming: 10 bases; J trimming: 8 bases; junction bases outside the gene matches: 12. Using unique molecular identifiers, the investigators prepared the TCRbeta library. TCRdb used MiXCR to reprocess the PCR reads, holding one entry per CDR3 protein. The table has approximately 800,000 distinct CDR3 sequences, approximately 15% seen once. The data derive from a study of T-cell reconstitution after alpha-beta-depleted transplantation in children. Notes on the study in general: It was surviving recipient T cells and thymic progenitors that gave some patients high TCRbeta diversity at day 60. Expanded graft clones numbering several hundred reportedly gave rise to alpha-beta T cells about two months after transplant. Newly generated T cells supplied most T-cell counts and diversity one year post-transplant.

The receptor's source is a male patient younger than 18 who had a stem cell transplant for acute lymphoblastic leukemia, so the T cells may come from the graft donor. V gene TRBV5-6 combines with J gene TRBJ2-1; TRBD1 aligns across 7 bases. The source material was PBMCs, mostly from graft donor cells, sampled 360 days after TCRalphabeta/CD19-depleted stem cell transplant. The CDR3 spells CAAADQGDDEQFF. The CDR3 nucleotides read TGTGCCGCGGCCGATCAGGGGGACGATGAGCAGTTCTTC.